The entry below gives a single TCR beta chain sequence along with its context. As yet, its antigen is unknown. This specimen comes from a study of shared clonotypes between healthy human individuals. V was cut by 3 bases and J by 4 bases, with 10 bases left in between. The CDR3 runs 14 residues. Per germline, CDR1 SEHNR and CDR2 FQNEAQ (reference sequence). Free of recent acute infections or vaccinations, the donors were healthy HIV-negative adults. Data came from immunoSEQ multiplex PCR; TCRdb stores just in-frame clones and leaves some out. In the table there are 2.3 million or so clones, 85% to 95% of which are singletons. Study-wide findings and caveats: Measured sharing among donors was expected to vary with sequencing depth.

The TCR sequence derives from a man between 18 and 35 years old in good health. Some clones in this sample may be carry-over from other donors' samples. The J gene is TRBJ1-3, the V gene TRBV7-9, with D maybe TRBD1 (5 bases). The sequenced sample consisted of naive CD4+ T cells from PBMCs. Subset noted: CD45RA+ positively selected. CDR3 nucleotides: TGTGCCAGCAGCTTGCAGGGTGACGGAAACACCATATATTTT. Amino acid sequence: CASSLQGDGNTIYF. The full variable domain, its missing parts supplied by reference TRBV7-9 and TRBJ1-3, is DTGVSQNPRHKITKRGQNVTFRCDPISEHNRLYWYRQTLGQGPEFLTYFQNEAQLEKSRLLSDRFSAERPKGSFSTLEIQRTEQGDSAMYLCASSLQGDGNTIYFGEGSWLTVV.